This T cell receptor (beta chain) was documented in a study of technical replicates of blood from several donors (TCRdb year 2017). The CDR3 has 14 amino acids, counting the end cysteine and phenylalanine. Of the read, only the CDR3 DNA is kept; its 42 bases are in frame from base 1. Trimmed from V: 4 bases; trimmed from J: 5 bases; junction bases lacking a gene match: 3. Looking up the germline V gene yields CDR1 SGHVS and CDR2 FNYEAQ. The library was produced with the immunoSEQ multiplex PCR assay. Held by TCRdb, this immuneACCESS table contains in-frame sequences only and omits some clones. Under half of the omission traces to an unresolved V gene where checked; the cause of the rest is unknown. This sample comprises around 76,000 clones, roughly 98% of them detected only once. Less than 0.25% of the sample is taken by the ten largest. Details on this clone: The clone's antigen remains unknown. No quality values exist for individual bases; no much larger clone is one base distant.

The clonotype originates from a human donor in good health. The V and J segments used are TRBV7-6 and TRBJ1-4; 8 bases in the junction line up with TRBD1. Sequenced material: T cells isolated from PBMCs. The DNA sequence is given as TGTGCCAGCAGCTCACGACAGGGGAATGAAAAACTGTTTTTT. Its protein reads: CASSSRQGNEKLFF. Beyond the CDR3, the reference TRBV7-6 and TRBJ1-4 genes provide the residues; the full variable domain reads: GAGVSQSPRYKVTKRGQDVALRCDPISGHVSLYWYRQALGQGPEFLTYFNYEAQQDKSGLPNDRFSAERPEGSISTLTIQRTEQRDSAMYRCASSSRQGNEKLFFGSGTQLSVL.